The 25 T cell receptor beta chains presented below share a single source sample, sequenced in a study of blood T cell repertoires in COVID-19. Data came from immunoSEQ multiplex PCR; TCRdb stores just in-frame clones and leaves some out. Of 95,000 to 100,000 clones listed, 85% were seen once; the top ten hold 1.5% to 2%. The specimen was peripheral blood. Receptors were obtained from a woman in her seventies with active or convalescent COVID-19.

This clone has only one observation. This chain connects TRBV4-2 to TRBJ2-5; perhaps TRBD2 as D (7 bases). Germline-derived CDR1 and CDR2 are LGHNA and YNFKEQ. V gave up 1 base and J gave up 5 bases, with 20 bases separating them. The CDR3 is made up of 17 amino acids. The CDR3: CASSQALGGGPDETQYF. The CDR3 DNA sequence: TGTGCCAGCAGCCAAGCCCTAGGGGGGGGGCCGGATGAGACCCAGTACTTC.

The rearrangement joins TRBV7-8 to TRBJ1-6, with D unresolved. CDR3 length equals 13 residues. The V end lost 2 bases, the J end lost 10 bases, and 9 bases lay between the germline ends. Germline CDR1 and CDR2: SGHVS and FQNEAQ. CDR3 DNA sequence: TGTGCCAGCAGCTTAAACAGAGAGTCACCCCTCCACTTT. Its protein is CASSLNRESPLHF.

The genes are TRBV19 and TRBJ2-5, with TRBD2 as a possible D gene (5 bases). The CDR3 loop spans 14 amino acids. The V end was cut by 2 bases, the J end by 4 bases, with 11 bases between. Germline CDR1 reads LNHDA; CDR2 reads SQIVND (reference sequence). DNA of the CDR3: TGTGCCAGTAGTATAATTGGTAGCGCAGAGACCCAGTACTTC. Its protein is CASSIIGSAETQYF.

A single count supports this clone. This rearrangement joins TRBV6-2 or TRBV6-3 to TRBJ1-1, with TRBD1 identical over 7 bases. V gave up 5 bases and J gave up 6 bases; unmatched junction bases: 6. The CDR3 covers 13 residues. The germline gives CDR1 MNHEY, CDR2 SVGEGT. DNA of the CDR3: TGTGCCAGCAGTCGACAGGGAGGCGCTGAAGCTTTCTTT. Protein product: CASSRQGGAEAFF.

The rearrangement links TRBV9 to TRBJ2-7, with D perhaps TRBD1 (7 bases). The ends were cut back, 3 bases at V and 3 bases at J, with 19 bases in the middle. Per germline, CDR1 SGDLS and CDR2 YYNGEE. This CDR3 comprises 16 residues. The CDR3 DNA reads as TGTGCCAGCAGCGCTCACGAGGGGCAGGGGGGCTACGAGCAGTACTTC. Translated, it gives CASSAHEGQGGYEQYF. Full variable domain (remainder filled in from reference TRBV9 and TRBJ2-7): DSGVTQTPKHLITATGQRVTLRCSPRSGDLSVYWYQQSLDQGLQFLIQYYNGEERAKGNILERFSAQQFPDLHSELNLSSLELGDSALYFCASSAHEGQGGYEQYFGPGTRLTVT.

This chain links TRBV7-2 with TRBJ2-1, with TRBD2 matching 7 bases. Looked up from germline, CDR1 is SGHTA and CDR2 is FQGNSA. V was pared by 2 bases and J by 7 bases, with 8 bases of the junction left unmatched. CDR3 length: 15 amino acids. CDR3 in amino acids: CASSLIGGTRNEQFF. As DNA, the CDR3 is TGTGCCAGCAGCTTAATCGGGGGGACGAGGAATGAGCAGTTCTTC.

The table lists this clone with a count of one. V usage is TRBV4-3 and J usage is TRBJ2-7; tentatively, D is TRBD2 (6 bases). The CDR3 extends over 16 amino acids. Germline-derived CDR1 and CDR2 are LGHNA and YSLEER. Trimming removed 0 bases from V and 6 bases from J, with 18 bases in between. The CDR3, as DNA: TGCGCCAGCAGCCAAGAAAGGGGACTCGGACCCTCCGAGCAGTACTTC. Residues: CASSQERGLGPSEQYF.

This clone was observed a handful of times. The gene calls are TRBV6-1 and TRBJ1-2; 9 bases line up with TRBD1. From germline, CDR1 is MNHNS and CDR2 SASEGT. The CDR3 runs 17 residues. J gave up 3 bases and V 3 bases, and 11 bases lay outside the gene matches. The CDR3 DNA is TGTGCCAGCAGTGAGGGACAGGGAGTAATCCTTCACTATGGCTACACCTTC. It encodes CASSEGQGVILHYGYTF.

The rearrangement uses TRBV2 and TRBJ2-7; no firm D call. Germline V CDR1 and CDR2: SNHLY, FYNNEI. Trimming removed 3 bases at V and 4 bases at J, with 7 bases between. The CDR3 has 12 residues. CDR3 residues: CASSDRAYEQYF. The CDR3 region has the DNA TGTGCCAGCAGTGATCGAGCATACGAGCAGTACTTC.

The chain employs TRBV9 and TRBJ1-2; 10 bases map to TRBD1. V shed 5 bases, J shed 3 bases, and the junction held 4 bases outside the gene matches. The CDR3 is made up of 14 amino acids. Germline CDR1 and CDR2: SGDLS and YYNGEE. The CDR3 region is CASSPGQGHYGYTF. CDR3 DNA: TGTGCCAGCAGTCCGGGACAGGGGCACTATGGCTACACCTTC.

This clone was detected only a few times. The chain has TRBV3-1 (or the pseudogene TRBV3-2) and TRBJ1-2, with a tentative D call TRBD1 (5 bases). Germline loops: CDR1 LGHDT, CDR2 YNNKEL (reference sequence). Trimming removed 2 bases at V and 7 bases at J, with 14 bases between. This CDR3 region has 14 residues. The CDR3 is CASSQNQGQGGYTF. The CDR3 coding sequence is TGTGCCAGCAGCCAAAACCAGGGTCAGGGTGGCTACACCTTC.

The chain combines TRBV24-1 with TRBJ2-2; 9 bases line up with TRBD1. Trimming cost V 2 bases and J 7 bases; bases outside gene matches: 4. CDR3 length: 15 residues. The germline V gene encodes CDR1 KGHDR and CDR2 SFDVKD. The CDR3 loop reads CATSDSGTGFGELFF. CDR3 sequence (DNA): TGTGCCACCAGTGATTCCGGGACAGGGTTCGGGGAGCTGTTTTTT.

This clone was recorded only once. The chain joins TRBV24-1 to TRBJ2-3; D perhaps matches TRBD2 (6 bases). The CDR3 spans 14 residues. Deletions cut 8 bases from V and 1 base from J, with 12 bases between. Per the germline V gene, CDR1 is KGHDR and CDR2 is SFDVKD. DNA for the CDR3: TGTGCCACCACACCTAGCGATGGCACAGATACGCAGTATTTT. Protein: CATTPSDGTDTQYF.

The chain couples TRBV10-3 to TRBJ2-2; 12 bases are shared with TRBD1. The V gene end was trimmed by 6 bases and the J gene end by 4 bases; junction bases not matched to a gene: 0. CDR1 ENHRY and CDR2 SYGVKD come from the germline V gene. The CDR3 contains 14 residues. DNA for the CDR3: TGTGCCATCAGGGGACAGGGGGCCACCGGGGAGCTGTTTTTT. Translation gives CAIRGQGATGELFF.

V and J are TRBV19 and TRBJ2-1; D uncertain. Germline CDR1 and CDR2: LNHDA and SQIVND (reference sequence). The CDR3 runs 15 residues. V lost 2 bases, J lost 5 bases, and 13 bases lay in between. CDR3 in DNA: TGTGCCAGTAGTATAAACCCACGGTCGGACAATGAGCAGTTCTTC. Amino acid sequence: CASSINPRSDNEQFF. Full variable domain (outside the CDR3, taken from reference TRBV19 and TRBJ2-1): DGGITQSPKYLFRKEGQNVTLSCEQNLNHDAMYWYRQDPGQGLRLIYYSQIVNDFQKGDIAEGYSVSREKKESFPLTVTSAQKNPTAFYLCASSINPRSDNEQFFGPGTRLTVL.

The rearrangement uses TRBV4-3 and TRBJ1-3; D gene unclear. This CDR3 contains 13 residues. Germline CDR1 LGHNA, CDR2 YSLEER. V was trimmed by 2 bases and J by 2 bases, leaving 4 bases between them. CDR3 protein: CASSQRAGNTIYF. The CDR3 DNA follows: TGCGCCAGCAGCCAACGGGCTGGAAACACCATATATTTT.

V usage is TRBV19 and J usage is TRBJ1-2; weak D call: TRBD1 (5 bases). Germline V gene data show CDR1 as LNHDA and CDR2 as SQIVND (reference sequence). The CDR3 contains 14 residues. The germline V and J ends were trimmed by 7 bases and 9 bases, with 21 bases remaining between them. CDR3: CASTVTASGESYTF. DNA of the CDR3: TGTGCCAGTACCGTGACGGCGTCGGGGGAGAGCTACACCTTC.

This clone is categorized as medium-sized. The chain links TRBV28 to TRBJ2-1; D is undetermined. The CDR3 contains 14 residues. Between the trimmed V and J ends, which lost 3 bases and 3 bases, there was a span of 9 bases. Germline V gene sequence: CDR1 MDHEN, CDR2 SYDVKM. The CDR3 is CASSFSADYNEQFF. The CDR3 coding sequence is TGTGCCAGCAGTTTTAGTGCGGACTACAATGAGCAGTTCTTC.

The sample holds one count of this clone. The chain recombines TRBV21-1 with TRBJ2-1; the D segment call TRBD2 is taken from the table without a DNA check. TRBV21-1 corresponds to a pseudogene. The CDR3 covers 15 residues. The CDR3 region is CASSRLGLVDNEQFF. In nucleotides, the CDR3 is TGTGCCAGCAGCAGATTGGGACTAGTGGACAATGAGCAGTTCTTC.

This chain connects TRBV11-3 to TRBJ2-3; D unresolved. Between the trimmed V and J ends, which lost 1 base and 6 bases, there was a span of 5 bases. The CDR3 is 12 residues long. The germline V gene has CDR1 SGHNT and CDR2 YENEEA. The CDR3 region has the DNA TGTGCCAGCAGCTTAGGAGCGGATACGCAGTATTTT. Translating it yields CASSLGADTQYF.

This rearrangement joins TRBV4-1 to TRBJ2-1; TRBD2 agrees at 11 bases. The germline V gene has CDR1 MGHRA and CDR2 YSYEKL. The J segment lost 5 bases and the V segment lost 1 base, leaving 10 bases of the junction unmatched. The CDR3 has 18 residues. CDR3 in amino acids: CASSQVDLGLAANNEQFF. As DNA, the CDR3 is TGCGCCAGCAGCCAAGTGGATTTGGGACTAGCGGCCAACAATGAGCAGTTCTTC.

The chain is built from TRBV28 and TRBJ1-1, with 9 bases that match TRBD1. Germline CDR1 and CDR2: MDHEN and SYDVKM. The CDR3 loop spans 16 amino acids. The trim removed 3 bases at V and 3 bases at J, leaving 8 bases unmatched. The CDR3 DNA reads as TGTGCCAGCAGTTTGGGACAGGGTGAGGGGGACACTGAAGCTTTCTTT. It is translated as CASSLGQGEGDTEAFF.

The chain is built from TRBV11-2 and TRBJ1-3; TRBD1 aligns across 7 bases. Germline V gene sequence: CDR1 SGHAT, CDR2 FQNNGV. Trimming cost V 4 bases and J 0 bases; bases outside gene matches: 3. This CDR3 contains 15 residues. CDR3: CASSSGQTSGNTIYF. Written as DNA, the CDR3 is TGTGCCAGCAGCTCGGGACAGACCTCTGGAAACACCATATATTTT.

V gene TRBV6-5 combines with J gene TRBJ1-2, with TRBD1 matching over 8 bases. The CDR3 is made up of 14 amino acids. Germline assignment: CDR1 MNHEY and CDR2 SVGAGI. Unmatched junction bases numbered 11, after V lost 6 bases and J lost 8 bases. Here the CDR3 reads CASRPSDRVGGYTF. In DNA, the CDR3 is TGTGCCAGCAGGCCCTCGGACAGGGTCGGGGGCTACACCTTC.

The chain links TRBV2 to TRBJ1-4, with D possibly being TRBD1 (5 bases). V gave up 4 bases and J gave up 8 bases, with 14 bases separating them. CDR1 and CDR2 (germline): SNHLY, FYNNEI. This CDR3 spans 14 amino acids. This CDR3 is CASSASQGYEKLFF. The CDR3, as DNA: TGTGCCAGCAGTGCGAGTCAGGGATACGAAAAACTGTTTTTT.